Ten or more counts support the clone carrying this TCR beta chain. The entry originates in a study of blood T cells in healthy people across ages. V shed 5 bases and J shed 13 bases, with 15 bases lying between them. This CDR3 spans 12 amino acids. Next came a second PCR, run for about 7 to 12 cycles, which used a sample-barcoded 5' primer along with a J-beta primer mix. In TCRdb, the 5' RACE reads were re-called with MiXCR into one record per CDR3 protein. The sample records approximately 690,000 distinct CDR3 sequences, less than 45% being singletons. The chain employs TRBV12-3 or TRBV12-4 and TRBJ2-1; no clear D gene. The sample consisted of blood. This clonotype originated in a man older than 75 in good health. CDR3 sequence: CASSLDPLGQFF. The CDR3 bases are TGTGCCAGCAGTCTCGACCCTCTCGGACAGTTCTTC.